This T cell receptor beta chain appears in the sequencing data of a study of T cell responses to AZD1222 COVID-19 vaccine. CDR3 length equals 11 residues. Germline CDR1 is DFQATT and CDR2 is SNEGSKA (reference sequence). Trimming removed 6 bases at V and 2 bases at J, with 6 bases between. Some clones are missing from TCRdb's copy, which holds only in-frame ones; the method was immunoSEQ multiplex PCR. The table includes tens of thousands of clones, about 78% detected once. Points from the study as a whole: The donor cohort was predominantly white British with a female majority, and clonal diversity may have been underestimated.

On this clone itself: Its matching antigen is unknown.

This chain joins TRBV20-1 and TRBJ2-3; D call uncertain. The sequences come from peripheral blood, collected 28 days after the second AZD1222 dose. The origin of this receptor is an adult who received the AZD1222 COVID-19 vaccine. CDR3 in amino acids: CSAPTTDTQYF. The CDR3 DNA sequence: TGCAGTGCACCTACCACAGATACGCAGTATTTT.